The rows below give T cell receptor beta chains drawn from one sample of a study of blood T cell repertoires in COVID-19. Here immunoSEQ multiplex PCR was the method, and the copy in TCRdb shows in-frame clones only, minus some. The sample has approximately 150,000 clones, 65% to 90% seen once. The specimen sequenced was PBMCs or T cells enriched from blood (not recorded which). The origin of the receptors is a man in his fifties or sixties who had recovered from COVID-19. CDR3s include the opening cysteine and the closing phenylalanine or tryptophan. The D gene is left open where the match is weak. Some rows mark clone size as missing; the rest say once, few, many or name a class of expanded clone.

j_gene,d_gene,v_gene,abundance,CDR3nt,CDR3aa
TRBJ2-2,TRBD1,TRBV9,NA,TGTGCCAGCAGTTTAGGACAGGGGCGCACCGGGGAGCTGTTTTTT,CASSLGQGRTGELFF
TRBJ2-7,NA,TRBV29-1,NA,TGCAGCGTTGCCCGGGAAAGCTCCTACGAGCAGTACTTC,CSVARESSYEQYF
TRBJ1-5,NA,TRBV18,NA,TGTGCCAGCTCGGAGGCGGGCAATCAGCCCCAGCATTTT,CASSEAGNQPQHF
TRBJ2-1,NA,TRBV27,NA,TGTGCCAGCAGTTACCGGGGGGCGGGTAATGAGCAGTTCTTC,CASSYRGAGNEQFF
TRBJ1-4,NA,TRBV7-6,NA,TGTGCCAGCAGCTTAGGGCCGGGAGCGGAAAAACTGTTTTTT,CASSLGPGAEKLFF
TRBJ1-3,NA,TRBV19,NA,TGTGCCAGAGGAAGGGACAAGCCCTCTGGAAACACCATATATTTT,CARGRDKPSGNTIYF
TRBJ2-3,TRBD1,TRBV19,NA,TGTGCCAGTATGGGACAGGGGGCAGGGGATACGCAGTATTTT,CASMGQGAGDTQYF
TRBJ2-1,NA,TRBV18,NA,TGTGCCAGCTCAAGGACAGACCAAAATGAGCAGTTCTTC,CASSRTDQNEQFF
TRBJ2-4,NA,TRBV28,NA,TGTGCCAGCAGCGAGCTAGCGACGTATAGCATTCAGTACTTC,CASSELATYSIQYF
TRBJ2-3,NA,TRBV5-1,NA,TGCGCCAGCAGCTTGGTAACGGGGGATACGCAGTATTTT,CASSLVTGDTQYF
TRBJ1-3,TRBD1,TRBV7-2,NA,TGTGCCAGCAGCTTCACAGGGGGTGCTGGAAACACCATATATTTT,CASSFTGGAGNTIYF
TRBJ2-7,TRBD2,TRBV5-1,NA,TGCGCCAGCAGCTCAGGACTAGCGGGGGTTGACGAGCAGTACTTC,CASSSGLAGVDEQYF
TRBJ2-7,NA,TRBV6-5,NA,TGTGCCAGCAGTTACTCCAGGACAGCCTCCTACGAGCAGTACTTC,CASSYSRTASYEQYF
TRBJ1-2,NA,TRBV6-5,NA,TGTGCCAGCAGTTATGACAGTAACTATGGCTACACCTTC,CASSYDSNYGYTF
TRBJ1-6,TRBD1,TRBV6-5,NA,TGTGCCAGCAGGGGACAGGGAGATAATTCACCCCTCCACTTT,CASRGQGDNSPLHF
TRBJ2-2,TRBD1,TRBV5-5,NA,TGTGCCAGCAGCTTGGGCGGGACAGGGTCGTACACCGGGGAGCTGTTTTTT,CASSLGGTGSYTGELFF
TRBJ2-3,NA,TRBV15,NA,TGTGCCACCAGCAGCAGGGCAGATACGCAGTATTTT,CATSSRADTQYF
TRBJ2-1,NA,TRBV20-1,NA,TGCAGTGCGCGGGACGGGCATGAGCAGTTCTTC,CSARDGHEQFF
TRBJ1-5,NA,TRBV19,NA,TGTGCCAGTAGCCCCCAGACAGCTTATAGCAATCAGCCCCAGCATTTT,CASSPQTAYSNQPQHF
TRBJ2-1,NA,TRBV7-9,NA,TGTGCCAGCAGCCTAAACAGTTACAATGAGCAGTTCTTC,CASSLNSYNEQFF
TRBJ1-1,NA,TRBV7-2,NA,TGTGCCAGCAGCTTAAGGAGGGGCACTGAAGCTTTCTTT,CASSLRRGTEAFF
TRBJ1-1,NA,TRBV4-1,NA,TGCGCCAGCAGCCAAGATCGTCGGCGAGGTAGCGGCCCTGAAGCTTTCTTT,CASSQDRRRGSGPEAFF
TRBJ2-7,TRBD1,TRBV13,few,TGTGCCAGCAGCTTCACGGGACAGGGATTCAACGAGCAGTACTTC,CASSFTGQGFNEQYF
TRBJ2-2,NA,TRBV28,NA,TGTGCCAGCAGCTTCGGGGGGAACACCGGGGAGCTGTTTTTT,CASSFGGNTGELFF
TRBJ1-1,NA,TRBV18,NA,TGTGCCAGCTCCGGGGGTACAGGTCGCACTGAAGCTTTCTTT,CASSGGTGRTEAFF
TRBJ1-2,TRBD1,TRBV5-1,once,TGCGCCAGCACCTTTGGACAGGGGGCCCAGGCTAACTATGGCTACACCTTC,CASTFGQGAQANYGYTF
TRBJ2-2,TRBD2,TRBV19,NA,TGTGCCAGTAGTATGGTGGGCGGACTAGCGGGGAACACCGGGGAGCTGTTTTTT,CASSMVGGLAGNTGELFF
TRBJ2-3,TRBD2,TRBV6-4,NA,TGTGCCAGCAGCGACGGGGCAAGCGGGGGTAGGAATACGCAGTATTTT,CASSDGASGGRNTQYF
TRBJ2-5,NA,TRBV6-5,NA,TGTGCCAGTCAGAGGTCGGGTGCCGAGGGGACCCAGTACTTC,CASQRSGAEGTQYF
TRBJ1-2,NA,TRBV5-5,once,TGTGCCAGCAGCTTGACCCGGGAACGAGGAGCTAACTATGGCTACACCTTC,CASSLTRERGANYGYTF
TRBJ1-5,NA,TRBV2,NA,TGTGCCAGCAAACGGGACAATAATCAGCCCCAGCATTTT,CASKRDNNQPQHF
TRBJ1-2,TRBD1,TRBV29-1,NA,TGCAGCGTATCCAGGACAGGGAGTGGCTACACCTTC,CSVSRTGSGYTF
TRBJ1-6,NA,TRBV30,once,TGTGCCTGGAGTGTACAGGGCTCCTATAATTCACCCCTCCACTTT,CAWSVQGSYNSPLHF
TRBJ1-5,NA,TRBV19,NA,TGTGCCAGTAGTATAGATCTATGGAGACAGGCCACCATTGGCAATCAGCCCCAGCATTTT,CASSIDLWRQATIGNQPQHF
TRBJ1-5,TRBD1,TRBV30,NA,TGTGCCTGGAGTGTGACAGGGGGCAGGCAGCCCCAGCATTTT,CAWSVTGGRQPQHF
TRBJ2-6,NA,TRBV5-1,NA,TGCGCCAGCAGCAAAAACCAGGGGACCGGGGCCAACGTCCTGACTTTC,CASSKNQGTGANVLTF
TRBJ2-7,NA,TRBV2,NA,TGTGCCAGCCGTTCAGATCTTTACGAGCAGTACTTC,CASRSDLYEQYF
TRBJ1-1,TRBD1,TRBV6-5,NA,TGTGCCAGCACCCGGGACAGGGCGAACACTGAAGCTTTCTTT,CASTRDRANTEAFF
TRBJ1-2,NA,TRBV28,NA,TGTGCCAGCAGTTTACGGGGTTATGGCTATGGCTACACCTTC,CASSLRGYGYGYTF
TRBJ1-5,NA,TRBV19,NA,TGTGCCAGTAGTATGGGAGAGGGTCAGCCCCAGCATTTT,CASSMGEGQPQHF
TRBJ1-1,TRBD1,TRBV7-8,NA,TGTGCCAGCAGCAAAGACAGGGAATCAATTTGGAACACTGAAGCTTTCTTT,CASSKDRESIWNTEAFF
TRBJ1-1,NA,TRBV18,NA,TGTGCCAGCTCACCCCTGGACACGAACACTGAAGCTTTCTTT,CASSPLDTNTEAFF
TRBJ1-2,NA,TRBV7-2,NA,TGTGCCAGCAGCTTAGGGTCGGGAGGGATCTATGGCTACACCTTC,CASSLGSGGIYGYTF
TRBJ1-5,TRBD1,TRBV6-4,once,TGTGCCAGCAGTGACCGGTGGACAGGGGGGCAGCCCCAGCATTTT,CASSDRWTGGQPQHF
TRBJ2-7,NA,TRBV18,NA,TGTGCCAGCTCACTACAGAGCTCCTACGAGCAGTACTTC,CASSLQSSYEQYF
TRBJ1-6,TRBD1,TRBV19,NA,TGTGCCAGCTCAGGACAGGGTTACTCACCCCTCCACTTT,CASSGQGYSPLHF
TRBJ2-5,NA,TRBV18,NA,TGTGCCAGCTCACCGAAAGGCAGGACAGCACCGCAAGAGACCCAGTACTTC,CASSPKGRTAPQETQYF
TRBJ2-2,TRBD1,TRBV5-1,NA,TGCGCCAGCGGCCGGGACAGGGGTGCCGGGGAGCTGTTTTTT,CASGRDRGAGELFF
TRBJ1-2,NA,TRBV5-4,NA,TGTGCCAGCAGCTTGGGGGGGCAAGTTGACTCCGGCTACACCTTC,CASSLGGQVDSGYTF
TRBJ1-1,NA,TRBV7-9,NA,TGTGCCAGCAGCTCTTACTTGAACACTGAAGCTTTCTTT,CASSSYLNTEAFF
TRBJ1-6,NA,TRBV19,NA,TGTGCCAGTAGTTCAGGGGCCTATAATTCACCCCTCCACTTT,CASSSGAYNSPLHF
TRBJ1-2,NA,TRBV6-5,NA,TGTGCCAGCAGTAATCCCGGAACAGGTCCCTATGGCTACACCTTC,CASSNPGTGPYGYTF